This T cell receptor (beta chain) originates from a study of CXCR3-negative and CXCR3-positive naive CD8 T cells. The CDR3 is 14 residues long. CDR1 is SQVTM and CDR2 is ANQGSEA in the germline V gene. It was by 5' RACE with UMI labels that the TRB cDNA libraries were prepared. TCRdb re-analyzed the 5' RACE reads; it lists each CDR3 protein once, without DNA. The listing records around 50,000 distinct CDR3 sequences. Of note for this clonotype: Its antigen is still unknown.

Study conclusions and caveats: For memory CD8+ cells diversity was much lower, but both naive subsets had comparably high diversity.

The source is a human donor in good health. Some clones in this sample may be carry-over from other donors' samples. This chain connects TRBV29-1 to TRBJ1-2. The sample was memory CD8+ T cells from blood. CDR3 residues: CSVVGPAINYGYTF.